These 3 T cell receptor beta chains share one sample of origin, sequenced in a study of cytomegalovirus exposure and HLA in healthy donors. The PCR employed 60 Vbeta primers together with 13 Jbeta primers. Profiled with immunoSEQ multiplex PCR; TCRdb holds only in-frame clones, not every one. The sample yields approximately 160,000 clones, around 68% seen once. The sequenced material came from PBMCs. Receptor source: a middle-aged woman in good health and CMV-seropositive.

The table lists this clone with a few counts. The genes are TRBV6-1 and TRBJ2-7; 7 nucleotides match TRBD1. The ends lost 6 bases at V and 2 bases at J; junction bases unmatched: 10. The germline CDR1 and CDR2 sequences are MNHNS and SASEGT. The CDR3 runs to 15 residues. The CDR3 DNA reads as TGTGCCAGCAGCCCCTCCGACAGGGACACCTACGAGCAGTACTTC. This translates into CASSPSDRDTYEQYF.

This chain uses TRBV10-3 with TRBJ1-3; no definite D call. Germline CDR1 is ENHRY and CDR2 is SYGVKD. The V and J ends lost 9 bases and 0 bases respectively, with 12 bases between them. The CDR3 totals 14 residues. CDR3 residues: CAMADNLSGNTIYF. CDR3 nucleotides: TGTGCCATGGCCGACAACCTCTCTGGAAACACCATATATTTT.

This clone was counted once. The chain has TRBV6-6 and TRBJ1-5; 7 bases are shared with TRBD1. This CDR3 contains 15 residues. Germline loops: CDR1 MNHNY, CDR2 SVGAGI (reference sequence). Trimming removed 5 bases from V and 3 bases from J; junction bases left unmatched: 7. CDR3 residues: CASSAQGPNNQPQHF. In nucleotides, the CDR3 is TGTGCCAGCAGTGCACAGGGGCCGAACAATCAGCCCCAGCATTTT.